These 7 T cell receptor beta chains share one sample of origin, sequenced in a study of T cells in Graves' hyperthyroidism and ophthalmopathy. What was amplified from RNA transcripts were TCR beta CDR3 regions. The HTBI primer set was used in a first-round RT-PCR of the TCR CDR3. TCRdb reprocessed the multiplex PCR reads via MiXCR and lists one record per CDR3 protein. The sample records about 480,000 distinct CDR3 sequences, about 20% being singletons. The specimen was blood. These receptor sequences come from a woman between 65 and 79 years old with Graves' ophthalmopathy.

CDR3 region: CASSLGGAGNTIYF. As DNA, the CDR3 is TGTGCCAGCAGCTTAGGGGGGGCTGGAAACACCATATATTTT. This chain links TRBV7-2 with TRBJ1-3, with a tentative D call TRBD1 (5 bases). The V gene lost 1 base and the J gene lost 2 bases, with 6 bases spanning the gap. The length of the CDR3 is 14 residues. CDR1 is SGHTA and CDR2 is FQGNSA in the germline V gene.

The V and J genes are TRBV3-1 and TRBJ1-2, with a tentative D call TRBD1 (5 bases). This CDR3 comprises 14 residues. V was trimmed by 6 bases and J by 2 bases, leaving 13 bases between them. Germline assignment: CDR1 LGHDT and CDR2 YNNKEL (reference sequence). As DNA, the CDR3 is TGTGCCAGCAGTCATCGGGGGGGAAACTATGGCTACACCTTC. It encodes CASSHRGGNYGYTF. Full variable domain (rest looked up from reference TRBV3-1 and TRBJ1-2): DTAVSQTPKYLVTQMGNDKSIKCEQNLGHDTMYWYKQDSKKFLKIMFSYNNKELIINETVPNRFSPKSPDKAHLNLHINSLELGDSAVYFCASSHRGGNYGYTFGSGTRLTVV.

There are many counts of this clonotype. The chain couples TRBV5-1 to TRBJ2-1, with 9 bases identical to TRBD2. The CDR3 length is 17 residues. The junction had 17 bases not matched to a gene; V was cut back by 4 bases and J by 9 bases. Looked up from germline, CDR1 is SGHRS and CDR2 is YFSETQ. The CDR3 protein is CASSLRGRPAGGTEQFF. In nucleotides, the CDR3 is TGCGCCAGCAGCCTGAGAGGCAGACCAGCGGGAGGAACTGAGCAGTTCTTC.

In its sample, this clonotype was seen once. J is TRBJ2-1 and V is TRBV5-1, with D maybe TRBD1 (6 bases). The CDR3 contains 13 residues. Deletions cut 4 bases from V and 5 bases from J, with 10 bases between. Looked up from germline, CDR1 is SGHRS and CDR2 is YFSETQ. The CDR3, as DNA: TGCGCCAGCAGCCCCAGGGGAGACAATGAGCAGTTCTTC. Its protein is CASSPRGDNEQFF.

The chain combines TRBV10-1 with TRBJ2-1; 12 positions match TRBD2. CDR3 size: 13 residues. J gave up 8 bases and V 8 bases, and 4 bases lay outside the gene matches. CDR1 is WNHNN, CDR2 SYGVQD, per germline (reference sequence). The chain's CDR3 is CASETSGSHEQFF. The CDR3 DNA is TGCGCCAGCGAGACTAGCGGGAGCCATGAGCAGTTCTTC.

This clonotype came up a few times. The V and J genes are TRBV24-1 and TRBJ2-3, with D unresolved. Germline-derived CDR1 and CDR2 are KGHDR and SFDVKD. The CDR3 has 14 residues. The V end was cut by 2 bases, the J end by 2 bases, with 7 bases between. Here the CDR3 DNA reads TGTGCCACCAGTGATTGGCAGTCCACAGATACGCAGTATTTT. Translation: CATSDWQSTDTQYF.

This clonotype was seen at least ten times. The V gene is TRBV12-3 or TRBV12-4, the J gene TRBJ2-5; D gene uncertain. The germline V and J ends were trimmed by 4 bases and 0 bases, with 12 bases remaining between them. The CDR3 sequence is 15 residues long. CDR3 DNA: TGTGCCAGCAGTTCTGACGGCCGGTACCAAGAGACCCAGTACTTC. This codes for CASSSDGRYQETQYF.